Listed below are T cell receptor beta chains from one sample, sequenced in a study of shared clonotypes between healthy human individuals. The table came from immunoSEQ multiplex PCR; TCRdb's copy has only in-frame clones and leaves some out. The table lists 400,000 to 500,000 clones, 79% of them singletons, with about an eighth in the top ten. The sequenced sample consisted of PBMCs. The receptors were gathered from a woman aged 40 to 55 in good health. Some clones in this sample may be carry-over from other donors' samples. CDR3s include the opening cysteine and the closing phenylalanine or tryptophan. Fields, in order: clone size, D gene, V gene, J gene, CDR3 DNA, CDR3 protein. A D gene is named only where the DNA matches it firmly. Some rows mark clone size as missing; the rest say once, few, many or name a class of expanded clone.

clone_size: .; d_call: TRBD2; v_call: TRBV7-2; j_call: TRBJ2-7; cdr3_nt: TGTGCCAGCAGCTTAGTGGCGGGAGCTCGGGAGCAGTACTTC; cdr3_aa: CASSLVAGAREQYF
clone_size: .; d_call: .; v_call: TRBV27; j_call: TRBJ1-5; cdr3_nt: TGTGCCAGCAGTTGGCCAGGGCCCCCTAGGTCCCAGCATTTT; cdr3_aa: CASSWPGPPRSQHF
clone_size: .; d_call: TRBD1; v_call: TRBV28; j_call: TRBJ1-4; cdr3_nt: TGTGCCAGCAACAGGGGATTTGAAAAACTGTTTTTT; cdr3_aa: CASNRGFEKLFF
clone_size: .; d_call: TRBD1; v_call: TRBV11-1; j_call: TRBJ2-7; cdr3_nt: TGTGCCAGCAGTCACCGGGACAGGGGGTTCTACGAGCAGTACTTC; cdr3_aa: CASSHRDRGFYEQYF
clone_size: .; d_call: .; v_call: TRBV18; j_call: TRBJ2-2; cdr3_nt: TGTGCCAGCTCACCTCGACGGGGGAACACCGGGGAGCTGTTTTTT; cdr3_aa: CASSPRRGNTGELFF
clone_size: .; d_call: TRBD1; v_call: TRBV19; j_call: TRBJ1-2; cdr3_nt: TGTGCCAGTAGTATAATCACAGGGGGCGCCGGCTACACCTTC; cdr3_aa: CASSIITGGAGYTF
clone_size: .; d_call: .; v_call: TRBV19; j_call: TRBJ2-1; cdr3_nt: TGTGCCAGTAGGAGCCGGGGATACAATGAGCAGTTCTTC; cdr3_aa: CASRSRGYNEQFF
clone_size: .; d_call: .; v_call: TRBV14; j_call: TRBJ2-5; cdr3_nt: TGTGCCAGCAGCCAAGGGCGGAGGGAGACCCAGTACTTC; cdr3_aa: CASSQGRRETQYF
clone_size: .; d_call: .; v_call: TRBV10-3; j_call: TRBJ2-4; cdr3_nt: TGTGCCATCAGGGGGGTGGGAACGGACATTCAGTACTTC; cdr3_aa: CAIRGVGTDIQYF
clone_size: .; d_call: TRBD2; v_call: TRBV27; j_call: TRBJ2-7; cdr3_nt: TGTGCCAGCAGTTTATCCGCTTGTTGGGTAATTAGCGGGAGCCCCTCGACCTCCTACGAGCAGTACTTC; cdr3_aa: CASSLSACWVISGSPSTSYEQYF
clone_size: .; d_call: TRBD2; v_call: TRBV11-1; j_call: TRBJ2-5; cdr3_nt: TGTGCCAGCAGCCCGGGGGGTCGTCAAGAGACCCAGTACTTC; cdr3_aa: CASSPGGRQETQYF
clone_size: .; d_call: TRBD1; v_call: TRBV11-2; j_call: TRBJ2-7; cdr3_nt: TGTGCCAGCAGCTCCAGGACAGGGGGCGGCGAGCAGTACTTC; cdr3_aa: CASSSRTGGGEQYF
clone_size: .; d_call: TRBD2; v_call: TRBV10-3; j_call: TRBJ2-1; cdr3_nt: TGTGCCATCAGTGAGTCCGCCGGGACTAGCGGGAATTACCTTCCCTACAATGAGCAGTTCTTC; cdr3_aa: CAISESAGTSGNYLPYNEQFF
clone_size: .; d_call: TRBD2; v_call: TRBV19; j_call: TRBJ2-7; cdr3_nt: TGTGCCAGTAGTATAAGGAGCGGGAGGTCCTACGAGCAGTACTTC; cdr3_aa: CASSIRSGRSYEQYF
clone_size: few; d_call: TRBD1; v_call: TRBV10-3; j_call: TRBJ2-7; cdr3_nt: TGTGCCATCAGTGAGACAGGGGACGAGCAGTACTTC; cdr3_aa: CAISETGDEQYF
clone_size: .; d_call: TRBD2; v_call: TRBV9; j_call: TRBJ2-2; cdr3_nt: TGTGCCAGCAGCGTAGTCCCGGGAGGCGCCACCGGGGAGCTGTTTTTT; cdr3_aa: CASSVVPGGATGELFF
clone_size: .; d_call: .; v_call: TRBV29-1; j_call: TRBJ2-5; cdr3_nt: TGCAGCGTTGAGTGGTACGGCCAAGAGACCCAGTACTTC; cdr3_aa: CSVEWYGQETQYF
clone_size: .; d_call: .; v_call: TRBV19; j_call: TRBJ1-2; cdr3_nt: TGTGCCAGTAGTACGGGATTTAACTATGGCTACACCTTC; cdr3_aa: CASSTGFNYGYTF
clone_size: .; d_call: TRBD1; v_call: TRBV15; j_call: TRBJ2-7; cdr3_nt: TGTGCCACCAGCCTGGACAGGTCGACCTACGAGCAGTACTTC; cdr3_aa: CATSLDRSTYEQYF
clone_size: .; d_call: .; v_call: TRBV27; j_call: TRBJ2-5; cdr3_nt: TGTGCCAGCAGGCCCCGGGGGAGTAGGCGTGAGCAGTACTTC; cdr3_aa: CASRPRGSRREQYF
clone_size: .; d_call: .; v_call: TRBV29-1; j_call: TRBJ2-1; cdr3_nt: TGCAGCGTCCGATCCTACAATGAGCAGTTCTTC; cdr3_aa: CSVRSYNEQFF
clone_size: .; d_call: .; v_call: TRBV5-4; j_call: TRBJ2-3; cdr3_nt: TGTGCCAGCAGCTCGACGGACCGCACAGATACGCAGTATTTT; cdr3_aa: CASSSTDRTDTQYF